The following is a TCR beta chain sequence with its context. This clonotype was found a few times. Its recognized antigen is unknown. No quality values exist for individual bases; no much larger clone is one base distant. The data are from a study of T-cell memory formation after mild COVID-19 (dated by TCRdb to the early 2020s). General notes on the study: Most TCR sequence clusters were specific to one of the two donors. In a couple of donors, T-cell clones that expanded and contracted after mild COVID-19 were tracked by sequencing TCRalpha and TCRbeta repertoires over time. The cohort was made up of two young adult volunteers, one female and one male, who were previously healthy. The full study reports these points: Whether the second-wave clones peaking on day 37 were SARS-CoV-2 specific was not confirmed. Some responding clones were found in pre-infection memory, which suggests that pre-existing cross-reactive memory T cells took part in the SARS-CoV-2 response. Contracting CD4+ clones turned up mainly in the CM and EM memory subsets, whereas EMRA was where CD8+ clones were enriched. Clones contracting from day 15 to 85 had balanced CD4/CD8 phenotypes, while a second wave expanding from day 15 to 37 was biased towards CD4+. Only two mild cases were covered in the study, and larger cohorts including severe cases with pre-infection samples were considered necessary.

Ficoll-Paque density gradient centrifugation was the method used to isolate PBMCs. After removal of 2 bases from V and 5 bases from J, the junction retains 10 bases not matched to a gene. Reading from cysteine to phenylalanine, the CDR3 counts 17 amino acids. Only the CDR3 region is kept as DNA, spanning 51 bases read in frame from base 1. For CDR1 and CDR2, the germline V gene lists MGHRA and YSYEKL. Instrument used: Illumina NovaSeq 6000. TCRalpha and TCRbeta cDNA libraries were constructed by 5'RACE with constant-segment primers, with sample barcodes and unique molecular identifiers being introduced. Trizol reagent was used to extract RNA from every sample. Amplification of the libraries took two PCR steps, and the second step added a second sample barcode plus Illumina TruSeq adapters. Libraries were sequenced on an Illumina NovaSeq with 2 x 150 bp paired-end reads. Per the original workflow: With migec v1.2.7, reads were demultiplexed and then collapsed into UMI-guided consensus sequences. Using mixcr v2.1.11, UMI consensuses were aligned to TRA and TRB V and J templates and then assembled into clonotypes. Expanded or contracted clonotypes were those called significant by both edgeR and NoisET, with noise models trained on biological replicates. For edgeR calls, a false discovery rate-adjusted p below 0.01 and a log2 fold-change threshold of 1 were applied. As an exploratory analysis of dynamics, max-normalized trajectories of the 1000 most abundant clonotypes were examined with PCA combined with hierarchical clustering. The CD4 or CD8 phenotype of responding clones was assigned using the separately sequenced CD4+ and CD8+ repertoires. Through fastp at Q25 and MiXCR, TCRdb rebuilt clones from the public reads, retaining in-frame beta chains. Every entry covers one CDR3 protein and lists the most common genes and DNA from its rows. The V and J calls come from TCRdb's annotation, not from the publication. Within this sample are approximately 300,000 distinct CDR3 sequences, with roughly a fifth of them counted one time only. The ten largest clones take up over 20% of the sample.

This chain is built from TRBV4-1 and TRBJ2-3; 10 nucleotides in the junction match TRBD2. The receptor was derived from a man younger than 30 who had mild COVID-19 (a few samples of this study predate the infection). The sample titles of this study are shuffled in the database, so cell type and time point are left out; the donor was told from shared clones. The sample taken for sequencing was PBMCs or a T cell subset sorted from them (not recorded which). The CDR3 loop reads CASSQPSGGPGVDTQYF. The nucleotides read TGCGCCAGCAGCCAACCTAGCGGGGGCCCCGGTGTAGATACGCAGTATTTT.